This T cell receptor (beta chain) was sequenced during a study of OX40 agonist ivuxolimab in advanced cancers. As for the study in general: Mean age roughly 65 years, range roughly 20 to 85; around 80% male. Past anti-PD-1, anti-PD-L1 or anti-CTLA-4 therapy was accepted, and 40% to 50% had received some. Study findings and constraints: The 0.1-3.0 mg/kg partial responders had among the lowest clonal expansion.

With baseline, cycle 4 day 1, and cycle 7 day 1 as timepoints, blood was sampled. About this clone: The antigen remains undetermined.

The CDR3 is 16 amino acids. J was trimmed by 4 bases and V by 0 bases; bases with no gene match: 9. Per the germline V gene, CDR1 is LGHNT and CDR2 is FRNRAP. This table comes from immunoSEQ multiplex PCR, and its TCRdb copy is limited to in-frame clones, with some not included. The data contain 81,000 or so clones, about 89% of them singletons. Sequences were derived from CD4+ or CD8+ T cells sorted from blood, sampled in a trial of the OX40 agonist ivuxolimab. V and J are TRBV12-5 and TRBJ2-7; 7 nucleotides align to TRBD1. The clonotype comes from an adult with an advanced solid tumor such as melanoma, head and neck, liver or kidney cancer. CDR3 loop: CASGLVLGQEDYEQYF. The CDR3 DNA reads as TGTGCTAGTGGTTTGGTACTAGGACAGGAGGATTACGAGCAGTACTTC.